This TCR beta chain is drawn from a study of blood T cells in healthy people across ages. Through a sample-barcoded 5' primer and a J-beta primer mix, a second PCR was run for about 6 to 11 cycles. Tags on each cDNA molecule came from a template-switch adaptor with 12 random nucleotides. TCRdb passed the 5' RACE reads through MiXCR, listing each CDR3 protein once. The sample contains roughly 560,000 distinct CDR3 sequences, less than 25% of which appear only once. Every participating donor contributed about 10 milliliters of peripheral blood through a draw. Per sample, extraction of total RNA gave at least 6 micrograms in every case. As to this clonotype: Its antigen is as yet unknown.

Germline trimming cut 0 bases from V and 4 bases from J; bases unmatched to any gene: 9. This CDR3 comprises 17 residues. The germline gives CDR1 SGHTA, CDR2 FQGNSA. Notes on the study in general: Diversity of TCR beta correlated strongly with naive T cell percentage.

The same specimen was also included in a second study, on T cells of mothers and their children.

The TCR comes from a boy between 10 and 17 years old in good health. The sequenced material came from blood. This sequence joins TRBV7-2 and TRBJ2-5; 9 bases agree with TRBD2. The CDR3 region is CASSLAPLAGRGETQYF. CDR3 sequence (DNA): TGTGCCAGCAGCTTAGCTCCTCTAGCGGGAAGGGGAGAGACCCAGTACTTC.